The 2 T cell receptor beta chains below were found in one sample sequenced in a study of PD-1 blockade in classical Hodgkin lymphoma. Profiling relied on immunoSEQ multiplex PCR, and the TCRdb table lists in-frame clones only, not all of them. The table lists roughly 50,000 clones, approximately 89% of them singletons. Time point denoted: cycle 4 day 1 (C4D1), after 5 to 7 weeks of nivolumab. In every patient, relapse followed autologous stem cell transplantation, while exposure to brentuximab vedotin differed. The sequencing here drew on peripheral blood mononuclear cells (PBMCs), taken before the fourth cycle of nivolumab. The source of these receptors is a human donor with classical Hodgkin lymphoma.

The chain is built from TRBV9 and TRBJ2-3; D unresolved. Germline loops: CDR1 SGDLS, CDR2 YYNGEE. This CDR3 contains 15 residues. The V and J ends lost 0 bases and 4 bases respectively, with 12 bases between them. Here the CDR3 DNA reads TGTGCCAGCAGCGTAGAAAGGACGAGCGCAGATACGCAGTATTTT. This sequence encodes CASSVERTSADTQYF.

The chain uses TRBV28 and TRBJ1-2, with no clear D. The CDR3 loop spans 15 amino acids. From germline, CDR1 is MDHEN and CDR2 SYDVKM. Trimming took off 5 bases at V and 4 bases at J, with 17 bases between the two ends. CDR3 sequence (DNA): TGTGCCAGCAGTATCCCGGCCCCAAAGGGCTATGGCTACACCTTC. Protein product: CASSIPAPKGYGYTF.